This TCR beta chain was captured in a study of blood T cell repertoires in COVID-19. For the study at large: In each case, the material was cDNA or gDNA derived from T cells, B-cell-depleted T cells, or PBMCs.

V trimming: 4 bases; J trimming: 7 bases; junction bases outside the gene matches: 9. Germline-derived CDR1 and CDR2 are SGHTA and FQGTGA. The CDR3 runs to 16 residues. In the original workflow: Counts of nucleated cells, estimated from reference gene primer amplification, were obtained. Sequencing used immunoSEQ multiplex PCR; TCRdb keeps in-frame clones, though not all of them. V and J calls and clone size are given by that table; D and trimming were obtained from the DNA. The table includes tens of thousands of clones, roughly 87% detected once. V and J are TRBV7-3 and TRBJ1-6, with 8 bases identical to TRBD1. The sample comprised peripheral blood. The sequence was obtained from a man in his forties or fifties with COVID-19, enrolled during active disease. The CDR3 loop is CASSSEPRQGNSPLHF. The CDR3 region has the DNA TGTGCCAGCAGCTCCGAGCCCAGACAGGGGAATTCACCCCTCCACTTT.